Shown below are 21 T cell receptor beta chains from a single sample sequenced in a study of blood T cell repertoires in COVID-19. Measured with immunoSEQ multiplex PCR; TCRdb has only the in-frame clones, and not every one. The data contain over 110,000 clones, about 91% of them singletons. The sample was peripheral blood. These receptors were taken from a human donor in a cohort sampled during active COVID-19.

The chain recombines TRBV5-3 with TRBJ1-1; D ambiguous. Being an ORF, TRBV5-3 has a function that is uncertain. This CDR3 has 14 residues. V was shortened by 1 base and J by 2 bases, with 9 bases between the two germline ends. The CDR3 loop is CARSLFSRNTEAFF. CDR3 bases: TGTGCCAGAAGCTTGTTCTCGAGAAACACTGAAGCTTTCTTT.

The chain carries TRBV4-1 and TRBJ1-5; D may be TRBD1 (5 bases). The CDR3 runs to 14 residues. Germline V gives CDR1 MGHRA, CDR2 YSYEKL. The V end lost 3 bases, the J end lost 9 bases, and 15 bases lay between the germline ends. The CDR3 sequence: CASSQTVSVGPQHF. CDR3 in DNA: TGCGCCAGCAGCCAGACAGTTTCGGTCGGGCCCCAGCATTTT.

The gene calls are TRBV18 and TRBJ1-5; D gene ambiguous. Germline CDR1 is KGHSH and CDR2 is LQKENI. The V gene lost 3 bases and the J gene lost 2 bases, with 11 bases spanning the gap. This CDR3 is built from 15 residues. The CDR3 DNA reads TGTGCCAGCTCACCCACAGAGCTCGGCAATCAGCCCCAGCATTTT. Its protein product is CASSPTELGNQPQHF.

The CDR3 region is CASSVYRGSSYNEQFF. DNA of the CDR3: TGTGCCAGCAGCGTATATCGAGGGAGCTCCTACAATGAGCAGTTCTTC. The chain is built from TRBV9 and TRBJ2-1, with a weak D call TRBD2 (5 bases). The CDR3 length is 16 residues. The germline V and J ends were trimmed by 1 base and 0 bases, with 11 bases remaining between them. Germline V gene lookup returns CDR1 SGDLS and CDR2 YYNGEE. The variable domain in full, with the rest retrieved from reference TRBV9 and TRBJ2-1, is DSGVTQTPKHLITATGQRVTLRCSPRSGDLSVYWYQQSLDQGLQFLIQYYNGEERAKGNILERFSAQQFPDLHSELNLSSLELGDSALYFCASSVYRGSSYNEQFFGPGTRLTVL.

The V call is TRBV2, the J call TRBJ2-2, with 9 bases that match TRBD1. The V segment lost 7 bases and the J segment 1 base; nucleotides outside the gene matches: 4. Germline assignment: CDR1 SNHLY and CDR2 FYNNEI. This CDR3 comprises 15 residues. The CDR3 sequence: CASNRDRVNTGELFF. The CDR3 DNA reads TGTGCCAGCAATCGGGACAGGGTGAACACCGGGGAGCTGTTTTTT.

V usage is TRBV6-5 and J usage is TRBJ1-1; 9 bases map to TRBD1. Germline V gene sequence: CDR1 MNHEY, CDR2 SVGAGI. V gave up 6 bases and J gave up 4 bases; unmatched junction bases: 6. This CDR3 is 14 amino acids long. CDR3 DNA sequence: TGTGCCAGCAGCCGACAGGGGGGTGGCACTGAAGCTTTCTTT. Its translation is CASSRQGGGTEAFF.

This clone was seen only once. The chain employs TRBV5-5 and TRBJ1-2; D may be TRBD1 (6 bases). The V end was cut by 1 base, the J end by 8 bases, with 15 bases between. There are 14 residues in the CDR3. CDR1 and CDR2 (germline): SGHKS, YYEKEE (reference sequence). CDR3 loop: CASSLPLGAQGYTF. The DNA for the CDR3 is TGTGCCAGCAGCTTGCCTCTGGGGGCGCAGGGCTACACCTTC.

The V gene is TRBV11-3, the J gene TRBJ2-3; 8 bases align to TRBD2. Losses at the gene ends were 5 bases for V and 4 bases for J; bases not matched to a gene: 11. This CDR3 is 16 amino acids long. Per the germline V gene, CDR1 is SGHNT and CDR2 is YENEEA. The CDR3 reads CASSLGGGRTSDTQYF. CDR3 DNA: TGTGCCAGCAGCCTGGGCGGGGGGCGAACCTCAGATACGCAGTATTTT.

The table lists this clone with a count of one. The chain's CDR3 is CASSWDSLTLHF. DNA for the CDR3: TGTGCCAGCAGTTGGGACAGTCTAACCCTCCACTTT. The V gene is TRBV6-5, the J gene TRBJ1-6; TRBD1 matches 7 bases. The CDR3 length is 12 residues. The V gene end was trimmed by 4 bases and the J gene end by 14 bases; junction bases not matched to a gene: 5. Germline CDR1 MNHEY, CDR2 SVGAGI.

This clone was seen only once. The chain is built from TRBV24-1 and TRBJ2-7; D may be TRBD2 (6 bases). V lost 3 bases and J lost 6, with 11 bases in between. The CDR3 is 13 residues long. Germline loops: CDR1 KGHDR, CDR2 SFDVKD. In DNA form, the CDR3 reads TGTGCCACCAGTGATCCGGGGACTCCCGAGCAGTACTTC. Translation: CATSDPGTPEQYF.

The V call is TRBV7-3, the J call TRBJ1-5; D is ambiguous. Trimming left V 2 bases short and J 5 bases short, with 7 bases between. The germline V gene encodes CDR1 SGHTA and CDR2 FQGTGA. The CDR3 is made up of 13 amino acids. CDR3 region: CASSLGPHQPQHF. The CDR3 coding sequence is TGTGCCAGCAGCTTAGGGCCTCATCAGCCCCAGCATTTT.

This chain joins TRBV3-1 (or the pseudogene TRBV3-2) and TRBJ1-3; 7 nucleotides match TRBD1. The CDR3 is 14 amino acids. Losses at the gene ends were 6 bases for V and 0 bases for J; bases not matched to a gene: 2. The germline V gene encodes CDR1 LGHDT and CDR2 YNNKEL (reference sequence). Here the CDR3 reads CASSWDSSGNTIYF. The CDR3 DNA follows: TGTGCCAGCAGTTGGGACAGCTCTGGAAACACCATATATTTT.

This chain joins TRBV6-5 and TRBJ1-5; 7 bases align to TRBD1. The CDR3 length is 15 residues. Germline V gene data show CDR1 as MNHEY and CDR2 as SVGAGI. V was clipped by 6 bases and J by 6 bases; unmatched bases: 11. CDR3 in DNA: TGTGCCAGCAGGGGCAGACAGGGTGTAGGTCAGCCCCAGCATTTT. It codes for CASRGRQGVGQPQHF.

CDR3 loop: CASSFGHEAFF. CDR3 nucleotides: TGTGCCAGCAGTTTTGGGCATGAAGCTTTCTTT. J is TRBJ1-1 and V is TRBV12-3 or TRBV12-4; no reliable D call. Trimming left V 3 bases short and J 7 bases short, with 6 bases between. The CDR3 extends over 11 amino acids.

CDR3 nucleotide sequence: TGTGCCAGCAGCTTAGCAAGTGTCCTAGCGGGGAGATTCACCGGGGAGCTGTTTTTT. It yields the protein CASSLASVLAGRFTGELFF. The chain combines TRBV7-6 with TRBJ2-2; 9 bases align to TRBD2. The CDR3 spans 19 residues. The germline CDR1 and CDR2 sequences are SGHVS and FNYEAQ. Trimming cost V 0 bases and J 4 bases; bases outside gene matches: 12.

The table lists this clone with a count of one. The chain's CDR3 is CASSYDRVVGEQYF. As DNA, the CDR3 is TGTGCCAGCAGTTACGACAGGGTAGTGGGCGAGCAGTACTTC. V is TRBV6-2 or TRBV6-3 and J is TRBJ2-7; TRBD1 matches 7 bases. Per germline, CDR1 MNHEY and CDR2 SVGEGT. V was clipped by 2 bases and J by 6 bases; unmatched bases: 7. CDR3 length equals 14 residues.

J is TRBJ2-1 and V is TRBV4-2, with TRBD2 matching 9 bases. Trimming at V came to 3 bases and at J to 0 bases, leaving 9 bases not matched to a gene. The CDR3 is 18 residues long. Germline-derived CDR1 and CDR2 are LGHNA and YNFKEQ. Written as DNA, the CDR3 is TGTGCCAGCAGCCACCTCGCAGCGGGGGGAAACTCCTACAATGAGCAGTTCTTC. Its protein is CASSHLAAGGNSYNEQFF.

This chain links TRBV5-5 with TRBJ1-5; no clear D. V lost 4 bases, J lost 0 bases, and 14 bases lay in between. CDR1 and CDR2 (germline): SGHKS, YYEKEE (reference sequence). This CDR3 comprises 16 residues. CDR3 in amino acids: CASSPEGEYSNQPQHF. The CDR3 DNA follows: TGTGCCAGCAGCCCCGAGGGCGAATATAGCAATCAGCCCCAGCATTTT. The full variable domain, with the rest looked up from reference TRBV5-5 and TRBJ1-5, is DAGVTQSPTHLIKTRGQQVTLRCSPISGHKSVSWYQQVLGQGPQFIFQYYEKEERGRGNFPDRFSARQFPNYSSELNVNALLLGDSALYLCASSPEGEYSNQPQHFGDGTRLSIL.

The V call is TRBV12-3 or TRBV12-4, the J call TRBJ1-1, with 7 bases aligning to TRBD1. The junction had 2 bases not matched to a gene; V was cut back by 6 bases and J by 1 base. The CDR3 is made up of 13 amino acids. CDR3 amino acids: CASSGTANTEAFF. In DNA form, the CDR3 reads TGTGCCAGCAGCGGGACAGCGAACACTGAAGCTTTCTTT.

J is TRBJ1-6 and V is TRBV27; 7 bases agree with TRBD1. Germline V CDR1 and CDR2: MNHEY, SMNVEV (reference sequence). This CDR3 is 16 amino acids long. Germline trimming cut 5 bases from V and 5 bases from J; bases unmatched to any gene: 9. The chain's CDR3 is CASSNTGAVDNSPLHF. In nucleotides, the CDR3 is TGTGCCAGCAGTAATACAGGGGCGGTCGATAATTCACCCCTCCACTTT.

In nucleotides, the CDR3 is TGTGCCAGCAGCTTAAACAGTGTGAGCGGGGAGCTGTTTTTT. It specifies CASSLNSVSGELFF. This chain links TRBV7-3 with TRBJ2-2, with D unresolved. The germline CDR1 and CDR2 sequences are SGHTA and FQGTGA. This CDR3 region has 14 residues. V was trimmed by 1 base and J by 7 bases, leaving 10 bases between them. The full variable domain, with the rest looked up from reference TRBV7-3 and TRBJ2-2, is GAGVSQTPSNKVTEKGKYVELRCDPISGHTALYWYRQSLGQGPEFLIYFQGTGAADDSGLPNDRFFAVRPEGSVSTLKIQRTERGDSAVYLCASSLNSVSGELFFGEGSRLTVL.